This T cell receptor beta chain originates from a study of spatial heterogeneity in lung cancer. Overall study: Consistently, beta-chain sequences turned up in larger numbers than alpha-chain sequences did. Averaged across combinations, each unique TCR and UMI pairing appeared more than ten times in raw reads, which were uncorrected. Across tumor regions, counts of TCR transcripts showed a strong correlation with a T cell module score derived from matched bulk RNA-seq.

This clonotype has more than one count but fewer than ten. Its antigen remains unknown. The time point is: sample taken at primary tumor resection. Without sorting, whole RNA was sequenced from tumor, nontumor lung or frozen PBMC. Study-wide points: How many expanded intratumoral alpha and beta TCRs were present tracked the tumor mutation count, which was a count of nonsynonymous mutations.

The germline V gene has CDR1 SNHLY and CDR2 FYNNEI. Trimming removed 5 bases from V and 4 bases from J; junction bases left unmatched: 7. The length of the CDR3 is 15 residues. TCRdb reprocessed the 5' RACE reads via MiXCR and lists one record per CDR3 protein. The table has about 29,000 distinct CDR3 sequences, about 7.6% seen once; the top ten hold around 26%. This clonotype originated in a male donor with early-stage non-small cell lung cancer. This chain joins TRBV2 and TRBJ1-3; TRBD1 matches at 8 bases. This specimen was lung tumor tissue, taken at surgery. Here the CDR3 reads CASSPDRAYGNTIYF. The CDR3 DNA is TGTGCCAGCAGTCCGGACAGGGCCTACGGAAACACCATATATTTT. Variable domain in full (rest from reference TRBV2 and TRBJ1-3): EPEVTQTPSHQVTQMGQEVILRCVPISNHLYFYWYRQILGQKVEFLVSFYNNEISEKSEIFDDQFSVERPDGSNFTLKIRSTKLEDSAMYFCASSPDRAYGNTIYFGEGSWLTVV.